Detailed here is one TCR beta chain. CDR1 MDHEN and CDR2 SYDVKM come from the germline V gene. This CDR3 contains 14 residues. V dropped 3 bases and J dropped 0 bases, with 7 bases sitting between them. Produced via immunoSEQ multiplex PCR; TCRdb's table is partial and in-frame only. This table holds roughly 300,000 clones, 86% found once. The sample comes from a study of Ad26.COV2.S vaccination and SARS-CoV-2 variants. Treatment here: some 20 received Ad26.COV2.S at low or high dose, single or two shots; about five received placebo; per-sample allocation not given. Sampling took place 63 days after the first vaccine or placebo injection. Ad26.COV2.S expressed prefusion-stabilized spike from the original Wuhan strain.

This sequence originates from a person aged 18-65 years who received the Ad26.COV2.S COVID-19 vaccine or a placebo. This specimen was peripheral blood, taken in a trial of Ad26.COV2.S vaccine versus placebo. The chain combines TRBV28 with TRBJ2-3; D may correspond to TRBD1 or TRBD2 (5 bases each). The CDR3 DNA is TGTGCCAGCAGTTTCCGGGACAGCACAGATACGCAGTATTTT. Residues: CASSFRDSTDTQYF.